Given below is one T cell receptor beta chain in context. This entry comes from a study of cytomegalovirus exposure and HLA in healthy donors. 60 Vbeta and 13 Jbeta primers were used in PCR. Only in-frame clones appear in the TCRdb table, and some are missing; sequencing was by immunoSEQ multiplex PCR. Of approximately 150,000 clones listed, just under 85% are singletons. The sample comprised PBMCs. The TCR originated in a girl between 10 and 17 years old in good health and CMV-seropositive.

The CDR3 nucleotides read TGCGCCAGCAGCCCCCGTATTCTTAGGGACAGGGGGTTCTATGGCTACACCTTC. This encodes CASSPRILRDRGFYGYTF. This chain connects TRBV4-1 to TRBJ1-2; 11 nucleotides agree with TRBD1. Trimming removed 4 bases from V and 4 bases from J; junction bases left unmatched: 14. Germline V CDR1 and CDR2: MGHRA, YSYEKL. CDR3 length: 18 amino acids.